Described below is a single TCR beta chain sequence and its context. The source of the sample is a study of control samples from healthy donors and cancer patients. Produced via immunoSEQ multiplex PCR; TCRdb's table is partial and in-frame only. The data hold about 83,000 clones, with roughly 91% observed a single time. J gave up 5 bases and V 5 bases, and 2 bases lay outside the gene matches. In germline, CDR1 is SGHTA, CDR2 FQGNSA. The CDR3 runs 13 residues. The sequence came from a man in his fifties in good health. The V and J genes are TRBV7-2 and TRBJ1-5, with 8 bases lining up with TRBD1. The sequenced material came from blood. CDR3 protein: CASSPGGYQPQHF. The CDR3 DNA sequence: TGTGCCAGCAGCCCAGGGGGCTATCAGCCCCAGCATTTT.